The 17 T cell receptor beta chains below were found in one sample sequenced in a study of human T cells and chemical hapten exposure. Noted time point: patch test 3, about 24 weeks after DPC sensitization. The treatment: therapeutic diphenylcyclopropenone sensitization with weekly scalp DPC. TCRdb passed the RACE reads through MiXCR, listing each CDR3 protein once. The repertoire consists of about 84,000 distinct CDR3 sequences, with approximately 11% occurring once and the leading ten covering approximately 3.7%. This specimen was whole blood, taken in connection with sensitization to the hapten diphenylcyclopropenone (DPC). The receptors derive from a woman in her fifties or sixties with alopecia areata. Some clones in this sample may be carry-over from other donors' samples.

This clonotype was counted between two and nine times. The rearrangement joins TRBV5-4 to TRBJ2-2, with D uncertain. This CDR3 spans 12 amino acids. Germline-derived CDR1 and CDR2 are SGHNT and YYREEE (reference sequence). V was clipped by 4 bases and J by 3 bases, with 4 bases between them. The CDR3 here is CASSLHTGELFF. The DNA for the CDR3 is TGTGCCAGCAGCCTTCACACCGGGGAGCTGTTTTTT.

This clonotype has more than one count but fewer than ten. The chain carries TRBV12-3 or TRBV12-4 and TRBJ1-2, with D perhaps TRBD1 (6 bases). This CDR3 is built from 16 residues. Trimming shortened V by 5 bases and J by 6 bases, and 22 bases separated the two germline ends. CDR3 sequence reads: CASSTGTYFPSDGYTF. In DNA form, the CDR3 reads TGTGCCAGCAGTACCGGGACATACTTCCCTTCGGATGGCTACACCTTC.

The CDR3 nucleotides are TGTGCCAGCTGCACTAGTTTAACCGAGCAGTACTTC. The encoded protein is CASCTSLTEQYF. The V gene is TRBV28, the J gene TRBJ2-7; TRBD2 is a possible D gene (5 bases). This CDR3 is built from 12 residues. V was shortened by 8 bases and J by 6 bases, with 14 bases between the two germline ends. Germline V lookup: CDR1 MDHEN, CDR2 SYDVKM. Based on the CDR3 plus reference TRBV28 and TRBJ2-7, the full variable domain is DVKVTQSSRYLVKRTGEKVFLECVQDMDHENMFWYRQDPGLGLRLIYFSYDVKMKEKGDIPEGYSVSREKKERFSLILESASTNQTSMYLCASCTSLTEQYFGPGTRLTVT.

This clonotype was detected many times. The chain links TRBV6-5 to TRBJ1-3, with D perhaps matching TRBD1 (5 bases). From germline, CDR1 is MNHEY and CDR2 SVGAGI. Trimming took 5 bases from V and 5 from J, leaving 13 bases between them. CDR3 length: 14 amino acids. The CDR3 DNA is TGTGCCAGCAGTGCTCAGGGTACGCGAAACACCATATATTTT. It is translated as CASSAQGTRNTIYF.

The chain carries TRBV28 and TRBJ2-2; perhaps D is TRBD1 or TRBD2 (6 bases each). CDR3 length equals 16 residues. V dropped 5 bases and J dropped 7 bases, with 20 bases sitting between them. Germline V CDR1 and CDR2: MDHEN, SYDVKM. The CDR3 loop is CASSLQAGQVFGELFF. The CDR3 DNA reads TGTGCCAGCAGTCTTCAGGCGGGACAAGTCTTCGGGGAGCTGTTTTTT.

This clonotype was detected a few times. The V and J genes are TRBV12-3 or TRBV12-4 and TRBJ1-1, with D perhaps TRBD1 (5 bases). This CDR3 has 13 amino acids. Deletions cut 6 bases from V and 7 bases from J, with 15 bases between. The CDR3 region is CASSFTGTGEAFF. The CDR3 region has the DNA TGTGCCAGCAGCTTTACCGGGACGGGTGAAGCTTTCTTT.

CDR3 DNA: TGTGCCAGCAGCTTAGGGGGGACGGGCAATCAGCCCCAGCATTTT. Protein: CASSLGGTGNQPQHF. V gene TRBV7-2 combines with J gene TRBJ1-5, with a possible D match to TRBD1 (5 bases). V gave up 1 base and J gave up 2 bases, with 9 bases separating them. The CDR3 sequence is 15 residues long. Germline CDR1 is SGHTA and CDR2 is FQGNSA.

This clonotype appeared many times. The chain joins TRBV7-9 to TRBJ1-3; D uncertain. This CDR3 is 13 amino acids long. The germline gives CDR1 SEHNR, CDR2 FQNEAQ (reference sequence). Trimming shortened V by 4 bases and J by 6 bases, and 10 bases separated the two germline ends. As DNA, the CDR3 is TGTGCCAGCAGCTCCTCTGCCGCAAACACCATATATTTT. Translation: CASSSSAANTIYF.

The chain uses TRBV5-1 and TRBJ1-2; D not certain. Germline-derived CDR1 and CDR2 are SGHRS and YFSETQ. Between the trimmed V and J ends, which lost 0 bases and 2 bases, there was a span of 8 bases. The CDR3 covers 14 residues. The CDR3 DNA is TGCGCCAGCAGCTTGGATCGGCGGAACTATGGCTACACCTTC. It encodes CASSLDRRNYGYTF.

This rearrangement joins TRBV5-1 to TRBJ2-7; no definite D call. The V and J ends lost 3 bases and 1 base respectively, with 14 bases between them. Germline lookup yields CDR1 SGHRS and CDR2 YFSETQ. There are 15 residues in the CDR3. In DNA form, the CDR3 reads TGCGCCAGCAGCTCAGAACCCGACATGTCCTACGAGCAGTACTTC. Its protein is CASSSEPDMSYEQYF.

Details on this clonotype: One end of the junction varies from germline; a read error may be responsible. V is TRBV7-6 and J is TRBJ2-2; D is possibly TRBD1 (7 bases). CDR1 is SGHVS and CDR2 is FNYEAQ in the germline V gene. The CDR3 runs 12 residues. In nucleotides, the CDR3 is TGTGCCTGCAGGGGGGTCGCCGGGGAGCTGTTTTTT. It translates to CACRGVAGELFF.

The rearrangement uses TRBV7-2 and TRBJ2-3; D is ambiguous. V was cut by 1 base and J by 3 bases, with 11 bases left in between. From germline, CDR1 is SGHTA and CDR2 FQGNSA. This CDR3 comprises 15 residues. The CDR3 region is CASSLDSGWTDTQYF. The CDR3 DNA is TGTGCCAGCAGCTTAGACTCGGGTTGGACAGATACGCAGTATTTT.

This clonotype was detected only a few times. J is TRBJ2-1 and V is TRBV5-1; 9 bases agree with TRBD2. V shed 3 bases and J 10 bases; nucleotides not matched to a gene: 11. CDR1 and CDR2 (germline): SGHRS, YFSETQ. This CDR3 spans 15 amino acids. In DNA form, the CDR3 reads TGCGCCAGCAGCTCCGGCGGGAGGGCCATGGGCGAGCAGTTCTTC. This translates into CASSSGGRAMGEQFF. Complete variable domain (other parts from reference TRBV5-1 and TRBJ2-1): KAGVTQTPRYLIKTRGQQVTLSCSPISGHRSVSWYQQTPGQGLQFLFEYFSETQRNKGNFPGRFSGRQFSNSRSEMNVSTLELGDSALYLCASSSGGRAMGEQFFGPGTRLTVL.

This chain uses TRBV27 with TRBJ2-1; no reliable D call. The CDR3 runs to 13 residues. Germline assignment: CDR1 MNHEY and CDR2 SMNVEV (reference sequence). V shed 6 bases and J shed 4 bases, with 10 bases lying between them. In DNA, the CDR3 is TGTGCCAGCAGCCCACCCCCATACAATGAGCAGTTCTTC. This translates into CASSPPPYNEQFF.

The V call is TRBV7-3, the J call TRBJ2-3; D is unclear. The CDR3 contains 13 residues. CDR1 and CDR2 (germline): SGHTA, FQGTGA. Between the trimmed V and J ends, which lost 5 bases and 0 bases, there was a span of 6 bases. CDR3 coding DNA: TGTGCCAGCAGCCTGGGGAGCACAGATACGCAGTATTTT. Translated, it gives CASSLGSTDTQYF.

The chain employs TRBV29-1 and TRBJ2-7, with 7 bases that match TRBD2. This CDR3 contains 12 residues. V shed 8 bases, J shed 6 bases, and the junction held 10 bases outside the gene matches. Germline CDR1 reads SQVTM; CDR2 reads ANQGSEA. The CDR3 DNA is TGCAGCACTTGGGAGGGAGCTGGCGAGCAGTACTTC. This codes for CSTWEGAGEQYF.

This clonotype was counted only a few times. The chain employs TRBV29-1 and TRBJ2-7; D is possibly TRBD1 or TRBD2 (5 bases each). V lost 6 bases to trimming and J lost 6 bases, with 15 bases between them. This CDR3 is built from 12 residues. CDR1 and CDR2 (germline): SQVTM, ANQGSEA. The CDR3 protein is CSVGEGAREQYF. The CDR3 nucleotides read TGCAGCGTGGGGGAAGGGGCCCGCGAGCAGTACTTC.